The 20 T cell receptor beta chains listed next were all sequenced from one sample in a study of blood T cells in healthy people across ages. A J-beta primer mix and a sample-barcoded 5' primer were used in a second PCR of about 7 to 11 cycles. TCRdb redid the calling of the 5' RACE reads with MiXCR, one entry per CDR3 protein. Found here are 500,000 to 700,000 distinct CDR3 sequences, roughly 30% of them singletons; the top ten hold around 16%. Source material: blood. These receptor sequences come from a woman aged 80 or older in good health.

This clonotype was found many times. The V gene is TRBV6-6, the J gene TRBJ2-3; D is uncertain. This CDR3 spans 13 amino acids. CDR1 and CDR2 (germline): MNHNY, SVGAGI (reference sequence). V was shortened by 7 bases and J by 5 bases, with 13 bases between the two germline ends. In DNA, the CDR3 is TGTGCCAGCACCCGGCGAGGCGGAGATACGCAGTATTTT. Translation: CASTRRGGDTQYF.

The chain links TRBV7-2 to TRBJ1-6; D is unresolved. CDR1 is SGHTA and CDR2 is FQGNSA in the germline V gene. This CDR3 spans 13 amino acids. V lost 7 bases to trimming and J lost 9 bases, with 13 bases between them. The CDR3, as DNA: TGTGCCAGCAACCAACCAAGGGTTTCACCCCTCCACTTT. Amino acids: CASNQPRVSPLHF.

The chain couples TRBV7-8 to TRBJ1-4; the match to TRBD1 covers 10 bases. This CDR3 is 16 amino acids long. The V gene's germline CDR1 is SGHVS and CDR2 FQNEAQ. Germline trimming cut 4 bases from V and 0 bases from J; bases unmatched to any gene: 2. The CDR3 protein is CASSSGTGATNEKLFF. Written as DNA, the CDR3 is TGTGCCAGCAGCTCGGGGACAGGGGCAACTAATGAAAAACTGTTTTTT.

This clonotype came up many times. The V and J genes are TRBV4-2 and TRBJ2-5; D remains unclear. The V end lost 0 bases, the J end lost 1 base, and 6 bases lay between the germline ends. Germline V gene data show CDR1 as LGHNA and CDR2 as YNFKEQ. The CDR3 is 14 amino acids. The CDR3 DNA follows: TGTGCCAGCAGCCAAGAGGGTTTCCAAGAGACCCAGTACTTC. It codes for CASSQEGFQETQYF.

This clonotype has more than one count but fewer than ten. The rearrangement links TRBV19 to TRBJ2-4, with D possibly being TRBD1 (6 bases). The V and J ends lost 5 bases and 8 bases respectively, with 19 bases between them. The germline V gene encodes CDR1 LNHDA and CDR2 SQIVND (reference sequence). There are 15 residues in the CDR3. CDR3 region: CASSPTGTEGDIQYF. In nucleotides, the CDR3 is TGTGCCAGTAGTCCCACCGGGACCGAGGGGGACATTCAGTACTTC. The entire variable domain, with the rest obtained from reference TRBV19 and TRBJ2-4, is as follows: DGGITQSPKYLFRKEGQNVTLSCEQNLNHDAMYWYRQDPGQGLRLIYYSQIVNDFQKGDIAEGYSVSREKKESFPLTVTSAQKNPTAFYLCASSPTGTEGDIQYFGAGTRLSVL.

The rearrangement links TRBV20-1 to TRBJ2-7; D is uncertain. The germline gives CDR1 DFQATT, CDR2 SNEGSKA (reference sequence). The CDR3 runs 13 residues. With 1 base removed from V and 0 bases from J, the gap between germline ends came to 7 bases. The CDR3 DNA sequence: TGCAGTGCTAGAGTGAGAAGCTCCTACGAGCAGTACTTC. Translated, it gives CSARVRSSYEQYF.

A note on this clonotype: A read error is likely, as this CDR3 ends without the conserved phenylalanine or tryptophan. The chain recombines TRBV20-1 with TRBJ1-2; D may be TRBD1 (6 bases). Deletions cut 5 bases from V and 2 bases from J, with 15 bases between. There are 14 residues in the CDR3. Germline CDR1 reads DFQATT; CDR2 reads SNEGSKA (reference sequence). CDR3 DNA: TGCAGTGCTGCCCCAGCTGGACAGAACTATGGCTACACCTGC. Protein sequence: CSAAPAGQNYGYTC.

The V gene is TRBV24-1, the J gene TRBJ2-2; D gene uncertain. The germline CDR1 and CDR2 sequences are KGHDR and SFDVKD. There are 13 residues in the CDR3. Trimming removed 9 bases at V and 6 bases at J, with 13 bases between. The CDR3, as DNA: TGTGCCACCTTATCCGGGTCCGCCGGGGAGCTGTTTTTT. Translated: CATLSGSAGELFF.

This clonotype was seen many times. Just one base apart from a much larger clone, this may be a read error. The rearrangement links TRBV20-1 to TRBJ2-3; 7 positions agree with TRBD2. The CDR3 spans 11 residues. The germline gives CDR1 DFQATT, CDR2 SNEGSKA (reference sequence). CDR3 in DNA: TGCAGGGCCGCGCCAGCGGGGAGGCAGTATTTT. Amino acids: CRAAPAGRQYF.

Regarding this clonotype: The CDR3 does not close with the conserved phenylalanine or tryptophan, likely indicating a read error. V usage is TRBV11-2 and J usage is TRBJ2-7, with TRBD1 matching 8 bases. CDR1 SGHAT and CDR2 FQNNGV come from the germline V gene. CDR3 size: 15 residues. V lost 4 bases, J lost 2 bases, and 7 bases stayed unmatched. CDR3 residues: CASSSPLQGAYEQYL. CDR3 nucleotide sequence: TGTGCCAGCAGCTCGCCCCTACAGGGGGCCTACGAGCAGTACTTG.

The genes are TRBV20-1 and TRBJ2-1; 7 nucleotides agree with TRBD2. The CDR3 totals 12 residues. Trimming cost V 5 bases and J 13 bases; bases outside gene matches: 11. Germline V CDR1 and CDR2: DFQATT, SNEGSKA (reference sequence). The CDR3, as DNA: TGCAGTGCTCTCAAGCTAGCGGAGACCCAGTTCTTC. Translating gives CSALKLAETQFF.

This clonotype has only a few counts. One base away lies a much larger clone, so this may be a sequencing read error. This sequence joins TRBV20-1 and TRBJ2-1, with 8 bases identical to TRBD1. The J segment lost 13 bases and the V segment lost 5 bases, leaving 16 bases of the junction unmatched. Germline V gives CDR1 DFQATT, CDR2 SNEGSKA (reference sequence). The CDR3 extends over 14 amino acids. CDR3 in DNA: TGCAGTGCTGGCCCCAGACAGGGGACAGAGACCCAGTTCTTC. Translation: CSAGPRQGTETQFF.

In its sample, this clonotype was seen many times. The CDR3 DNA sequence: TGTGCCAGCAAGAGGGACTATGGCTACACCTTC. Its protein is CASKRDYGYTF. The gene calls are TRBV7-2 and TRBJ1-2, with D unclear. V was trimmed by 7 bases and J by 3 bases, leaving 6 bases between them. Germline V CDR1 and CDR2: SGHTA, FQGNSA. The length of the CDR3 is 11 residues.

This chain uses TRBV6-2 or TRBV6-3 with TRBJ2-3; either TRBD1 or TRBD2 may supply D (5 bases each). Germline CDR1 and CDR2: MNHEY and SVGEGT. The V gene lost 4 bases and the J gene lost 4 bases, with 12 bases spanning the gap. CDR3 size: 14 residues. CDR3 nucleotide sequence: TGTGCCAGCAGTTCTCAGGGAGCCCCAGATACGCAGTATTTT. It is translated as CASSSQGAPDTQYF.

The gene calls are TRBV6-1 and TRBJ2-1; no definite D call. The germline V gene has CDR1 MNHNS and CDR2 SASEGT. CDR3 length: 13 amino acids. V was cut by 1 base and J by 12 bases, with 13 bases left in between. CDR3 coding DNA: TGTGCCAGCAGTGAAGGTCATGGGTCTAGGCAGTTCTTC. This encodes CASSEGHGSRQFF.

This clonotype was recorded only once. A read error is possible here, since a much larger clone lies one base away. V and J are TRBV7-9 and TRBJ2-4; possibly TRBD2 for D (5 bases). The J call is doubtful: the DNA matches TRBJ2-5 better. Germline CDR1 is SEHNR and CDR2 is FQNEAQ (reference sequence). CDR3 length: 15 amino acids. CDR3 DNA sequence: TGTGCCAGCAGCTCCCCAGCGGTATACCAAGAGACCCAGTACTTC. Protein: CASSSPAVYQETQYF.

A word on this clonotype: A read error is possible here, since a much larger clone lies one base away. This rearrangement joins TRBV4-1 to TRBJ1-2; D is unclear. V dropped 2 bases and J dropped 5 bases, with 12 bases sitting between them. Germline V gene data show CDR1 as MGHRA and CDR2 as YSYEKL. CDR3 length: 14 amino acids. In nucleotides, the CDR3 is TGCGCCAGCAGCCAACCCAATCTCGTATATGGCTACACCTTC. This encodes CASSQPNLVYGYTF.

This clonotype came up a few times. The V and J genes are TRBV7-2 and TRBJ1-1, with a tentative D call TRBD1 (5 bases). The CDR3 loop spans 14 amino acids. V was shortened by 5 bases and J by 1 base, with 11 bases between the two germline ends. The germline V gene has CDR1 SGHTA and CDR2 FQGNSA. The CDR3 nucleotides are TGTGCCAGCAGCCTACAGGTGGGGAACACTGAAGCTTTCTTT. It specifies CASSLQVGNTEAFF.

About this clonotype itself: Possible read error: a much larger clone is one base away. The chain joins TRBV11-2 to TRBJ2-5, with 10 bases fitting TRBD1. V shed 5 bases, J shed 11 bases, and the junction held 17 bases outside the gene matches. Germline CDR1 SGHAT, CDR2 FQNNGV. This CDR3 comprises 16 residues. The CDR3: CASSHGDRGLYNEQYF. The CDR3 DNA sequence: TGTGCCAGCAGCCACGGGGACAGGGGTTTATACAATGAGCAGTACTTC. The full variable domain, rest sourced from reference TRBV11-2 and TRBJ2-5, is EAGVAQSPRYKIIEKRQSVAFWCNPISGHATLYWYQQILGQGPKLLIQFQNNGVVDDSQLPKDRFSAERLKGVDSTLKIQPAKLEDSAVYLCASSHGDRGLYNEQYFGPGTRLLVL.

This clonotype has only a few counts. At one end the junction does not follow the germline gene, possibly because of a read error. In DNA form, the CDR3 reads TGTGTCAGCAGCTTTGGGACTAGCGGGGGGGCCAAAGAGACCCAGTACTTC. Protein product: CVSSFGTSGGAKETQYF. The rearrangement links TRBV11-2 to TRBJ2-7, with TRBD2 matching over 16 bases. The DNA end favors TRBJ2-5, so the J call may be wrong. The CDR3 totals 17 residues. CDR1 is SGHAT, CDR2 FQNNGV, per germline.